This entry lists 29 T cell receptor beta chains sequenced from one sample in a study of a mutant IDH1 vaccine in newly diagnosed glioma. No antigen is known for these receptors. Time point defined: week 47, end of study. Doses of 300 ug of mutant IDH1 20-mer peptide were given with topical imiquimod. Some clones are missing from TCRdb's copy, which holds only in-frame ones; the method was immunoSEQ multiplex PCR. The sample carries some 35,000 clones, around 75% recorded once. The sequences come from PBMCs, collected from a glioma patient whose treatment included an IDH1 peptide vaccine. The receptors shown here come from a man aged 35-49 years with glioma.

This clone occurred a few times. This sample includes further DNA sequences coding for the same CDR3. The chain employs TRBV7-9 and TRBJ2-5; D is ambiguous. The CDR3 covers 11 residues. Germline values: CDR1 SEHNR, CDR2 FQNEAQ (reference sequence). V lost 5 bases to trimming and J lost 1 base, with 2 bases between them. CDR3 sequence (DNA): TGTGCCAGCAGCCCCCAAGAGACCCAGTACTTC. Encoded protein: CASSPQETQYF.

The chain combines TRBV2 with TRBJ2-3; either TRBD1 or TRBD2 may supply D (5 bases each). Germline CDR1 is SNHLY and CDR2 is FYNNEI. This CDR3 is 13 amino acids long. Trimming removed 8 bases at V and 0 bases at J, with 9 bases between. Here the CDR3 DNA reads TGTGCCAGCCACCGGGACAGCACAGATACGCAGTATTTT. Translation: CASHRDSTDTQYF.

The chain links TRBV6-5 to TRBJ2-1; tentatively, D is TRBD1 (6 bases). This CDR3 is built from 14 residues. Germline CDR1 is MNHEY and CDR2 is SVGAGI. With 4 bases removed from V and 7 bases from J, the gap between germline ends came to 14 bases. The CDR3 here is CASSFQGRRNEQFF. In nucleotides, the CDR3 is TGTGCCAGCAGTTTCCAGGGGAGACGGAATGAGCAGTTCTTC.

The CDR3 coding sequence is TGCGCCAGCAGTGCAAGCCGGGACTCGAGATCCTACGAGCAGTACTTC. The encoded protein is CASSASRDSRSYEQYF. The chain couples TRBV10-1 to TRBJ2-7; maybe TRBD2 (6 bases). CDR1 WNHNN and CDR2 SYGVQD come from the germline V gene (reference sequence). V lost 4 bases and J lost 1, with 17 bases in between. The CDR3 totals 16 residues.

The chain carries TRBV27 and TRBJ2-2; D remains ambiguous. Trimming cost V 1 base and J 3 bases, with 6 bases left between them. There are 14 residues in the CDR3. Germline V gene sequence: CDR1 MNHEY, CDR2 SMNVEV (reference sequence). CDR3 residues: CASSLYIDTGELFF. CDR3 bases: TGTGCCAGCAGTTTATATATAGACACCGGGGAGCTGTTTTTT.

This chain uses TRBV2 with TRBJ2-6, with D maybe TRBD2 (6 bases). The CDR3 is 16 amino acids. V was pared by 3 bases and J by 0 bases, with 9 bases between. Looked up from germline, CDR1 is SNHLY and CDR2 is FYNNEI. DNA of the CDR3: TGTGCCAGCAGTGAGTGGGGAGGCTCTGGGGCCAACGTCCTGACTTTC. Translating it yields CASSEWGGSGANVLTF.

The chain combines TRBV19 with TRBJ1-4; possible D gene TRBD1, 6 bases. The germline V and J ends were trimmed by 1 base and 4 bases, with 16 bases remaining between them. The CDR3 runs 17 residues. Per the germline V gene, CDR1 is LNHDA and CDR2 is SQIVND (reference sequence). Written as DNA, the CDR3 is TGTGCCAGTAGTATAGCCTCACAGGGTGGGGATAATGAAAAACTGTTTTTT. It yields the protein CASSIASQGGDNEKLFF.

The chain couples TRBV5-4 to TRBJ2-3, with 7 positions matching TRBD1. Unmatched junction bases numbered 3, after V lost 2 bases and J lost 0 bases. Germline CDR1 and CDR2: SGHNT and YYREEE (reference sequence). The CDR3 runs 15 residues. The CDR3 here is CASSLEGASTDTQYF. CDR3 coding DNA: TGTGCCAGCAGCTTAGAGGGGGCTAGCACAGATACGCAGTATTTT. The full variable domain, in which reference TRBV5-4 and TRBJ2-3 provide the parts outside the CDR3, is ETGVTQSPTHLIKTRGQQVTLRCSSQSGHNTVSWYQQALGQGPQFIFQYYREEENGRGNFPPRFSGLQFPNYSSELNVNALELDDSALYLCASSLEGASTDTQYFGPGTRLTVL.

The chain joins TRBV19 to TRBJ1-2, with 7 bases aligning to TRBD1. Germline assignment: CDR1 LNHDA and CDR2 SQIVND (reference sequence). The CDR3 is made up of 14 amino acids. Unmatched junction bases numbered 8, after V lost 2 bases and J lost 8 bases. The CDR3 here is CASSIQGVGYGYTF. In DNA, the CDR3 is TGTGCCAGTAGTATACAGGGGGTCGGGTACGGCTACACCTTC.

The J gene is TRBJ1-4, the V gene TRBV2, with 8 nucleotides matching TRBD1. CDR1 and CDR2 from the germline V gene are SNHLY and FYNNEI. The V segment lost 4 bases and the J segment 0 bases; nucleotides outside the gene matches: 10. The CDR3 length is 18 residues. The CDR3 DNA follows: TGTGCCAGCAGTGTGGGACCAGGGGGCGCGTCAACTAATGAAAAACTGTTTTTT. Protein product: CASSVGPGGASTNEKLFF.

Note on this clone: The junction and the germline gene differ at one end; a read error may be behind it. The chain couples TRBV5-6 to TRBJ2-5; 7 nucleotides align to TRBD2. This CDR3 comprises 12 residues. CDR1 and CDR2 (germline): SGHDT, YYEEEE. The CDR3 DNA is TGTGCCAGCAGGGGGGGGACCGAGTCGGGGCACTTC. Translated: CASRGGTESGHF.

The chain recombines TRBV9 with TRBJ2-5; TRBD2 matches 13 bases. The V gene end was trimmed by 0 bases and the J gene end by 2 bases; junction bases not matched to a gene: 4. In germline, CDR1 is SGDLS, CDR2 YYNGEE. The CDR3 extends over 17 amino acids. CDR3 DNA sequence: TGTGCCAGCAGCGTAGAAGCGGGACTAGCGGGACAAGAGACCCAGTACTTC. Protein sequence: CASSVEAGLAGQETQYF.

This chain joins TRBV7-2 and TRBJ2-7; D might be TRBD2 (6 bases). The CDR3 is made up of 13 amino acids. Trimming shortened V by 3 bases and J by 6 bases, and 12 bases separated the two germline ends. Looked up from germline, CDR1 is SGHTA and CDR2 is FQGNSA. CDR3 coding DNA: TGTGCCAGCAGCTTTGCGGGACGGGGCGAGCAGTACGTC. Translating it yields CASSFAGRGEQYV.

This clone was found once. The genes are TRBV19 and TRBJ1-3, with D possibly TRBD1 on 6 matching bases. Trimming cost V 5 bases and J 3 bases, with 14 bases left between them. The germline CDR1 and CDR2 sequences are LNHDA and SQIVND (reference sequence). This CDR3 contains 15 residues. CDR3 DNA sequence: TGTGCCAGTAGTGTCACAGGGAGGATTGGAAACACCATATATTTT. Amino acids: CASSVTGRIGNTIYF.

The chain is built from TRBV2 and TRBJ2-1; D possibly matches TRBD1 or TRBD2 (5 bases each). V lost 6 bases and J lost 4, with 16 bases in between. This CDR3 spans 15 amino acids. The germline V gene has CDR1 SNHLY and CDR2 FYNNEI. The CDR3 reads CASSEGSRVYNEQFF. DNA for the CDR3: TGTGCCAGCAGCGAGGGGTCCCGGGTTTACAATGAGCAGTTCTTC. The variable domain in full, completed from reference TRBV2 and TRBJ2-1, reads EPEVTQTPSHQVTQMGQEVILRCVPISNHLYFYWYRQILGQKVEFLVSFYNNEISEKSEIFDDQFSVERPDGSNFTLKIRSTKLEDSAMYFCASSEGSRVYNEQFFGPGTRLTVL.

V and J are TRBV29-1 and TRBJ2-3, with 11 bases fitting TRBD2. CDR3 length: 12 residues. V dropped 7 bases and J dropped 5; count of bases not matched to a gene: 2. Germline lookup yields CDR1 SQVTM and CDR2 ANQGSEA. The CDR3 DNA is TGCAGCGCTGGACTAGCGGGAGATACGCAGTATTTT. It codes for CSAGLAGDTQYF.

This clone occurred once. The chain recombines TRBV10-2 with TRBJ2-1; weak D call: TRBD2 (5 bases). The V gene lost 0 bases and the J gene lost 5 bases, with 17 bases spanning the gap. Germline CDR1 and CDR2: WSHSY and SAAADI. The CDR3 runs to 17 residues. The CDR3 bases are TGCGCCAGCAGTGAGTCGAGAATGAGGGTAATTGACAATGAGCAGTTCTTC. Amino acids: CASSESRMRVIDNEQFF.

The V call is TRBV2, the J call TRBJ2-5, with D tentatively TRBD2 (5 bases). This CDR3 is built from 12 residues. With 5 bases removed from V and 2 bases from J, the gap between germline ends came to 6 bases. Germline V gene sequence: CDR1 SNHLY, CDR2 FYNNEI. DNA of the CDR3: TGTGCCAGCAGTCCGGGGCAAGAGACCCAGTACTTC. It encodes CASSPGQETQYF.

This clone was seen more than once but under ten times. The chain employs TRBV5-8 and TRBJ2-2; either TRBD1 or TRBD2 may supply D (5 bases each). This CDR3 has 15 amino acids. V dropped 5 bases and J dropped 2 bases, with 13 bases sitting between them. Germline CDR1 reads SGHTS; CDR2 reads YDEGEE. The CDR3 loop is CASRGWGSNTGELFF. Here the CDR3 DNA reads TGTGCCAGCAGGGGTTGGGGGTCCAACACCGGGGAGCTGTTTTTT.

CDR3 sequence (DNA): TGTGCCAGCAGCACCGGACTAGCGGGATACGAAGAGACCCAGTACTTC. It specifies CASSTGLAGYEETQYF. J is TRBJ2-5 and V is TRBV7-2, with 12 nucleotides matching TRBD2. From germline, CDR1 is SGHTA and CDR2 FQGNSA. This CDR3 comprises 16 residues. Trimming removed 5 bases from V and 3 bases from J; junction bases left unmatched: 7.

V is TRBV7-9 and J is TRBJ1-1; D not resolved. V was cut by 2 bases and J by 1 base, with 11 bases left in between. The length of the CDR3 is 15 residues. CDR1 and CDR2 (germline): SEHNR, FQNEAQ (reference sequence). In nucleotides, the CDR3 is TGTGCCAGCAGCTTAAGTTCAAAAGGGAACACTGAAGCTTTCTTT. It specifies CASSLSSKGNTEAFF.

This chain uses TRBV6-1 with TRBJ2-7, with D hard to call. Deletions cut 1 base from V and 3 bases from J, with 4 bases between. CDR1 is MNHNS, CDR2 SASEGT, per germline. This CDR3 has 12 amino acids. CDR3: CASSEGGYEQYF. The CDR3 nucleotides read TGTGCCAGCAGTGAAGGGGGCTACGAGCAGTACTTC.

In this sample, this clone turned up once. This chain connects TRBV4-1 to TRBJ2-6; D call uncertain. Germline loops: CDR1 MGHRA, CDR2 YSYEKL. The V end lost 0 bases, the J end lost 1 base, and 7 bases lay between the germline ends. The CDR3 is made up of 16 amino acids. CDR3 in DNA: TGCGCCAGCAGCCAAGACCCAGCGTCTGGGGCCAACGTCCTGACTTTC. Protein: CASSQDPASGANVLTF.

V gene TRBV27 combines with J gene TRBJ1-1, with D possibly being TRBD1 (6 bases). Deletions cut 0 bases from V and 7 bases from J, with 12 bases between. The CDR3 totals 14 residues. CDR1 and CDR2 from the germline V gene are MNHEY and SMNVEV (reference sequence). In DNA, the CDR3 is TGTGCCAGCAGTTTATCTGGGCAGGGGTTTGAAGCTTTCTTT. The encoded protein is CASSLSGQGFEAFF.

CDR3 sequence (DNA): TGTGCCAGCAGCTTTCTAGCGACTTACACAGATACGCAGTATTTT. It translates to CASSFLATYTDTQYF. The chain combines TRBV7-9 with TRBJ2-3; TRBD2 is a possible D gene (6 bases). V gave up 3 bases and J gave up 2 bases, with 12 bases separating them. Germline CDR1 SEHNR, CDR2 FQNEAQ (reference sequence). The CDR3 has 15 residues.

This clone has a handful of counts. The chain couples TRBV2 to TRBJ2-3; no reliable D call. The ends were cut back, 1 base at V and 5 bases at J, with 1 base in the middle. CDR1 SNHLY and CDR2 FYNNEI come from the germline V gene. This CDR3 spans 11 amino acids. DNA for the CDR3: TGTGCCAGCAGTGAAGTAGATACGCAGTATTTT. This translates into CASSEVDTQYF.

This clone is a singleton in its sample. The rearrangement uses TRBV27 and TRBJ2-5; TRBD1 matches at 9 bases. V dropped 6 bases and J dropped 4; count of bases not matched to a gene: 12. Germline CDR1 reads MNHEY; CDR2 reads SMNVEV (reference sequence). The CDR3 runs to 16 residues. For the CDR3, the DNA is TGTGCCAGCAGCTACTCCGGGACAGGGTGGGGAGAGACCCAGTACTTC. Residues: CASSYSGTGWGETQYF.

The CDR3: CASSPWIQGTLETQYF. The CDR3 coding sequence is TGTGCCAGCAGCCCTTGGATCCAGGGGACCCTAGAGACCCAGTACTTC. This sequence joins TRBV11-2 and TRBJ2-5; D is perhaps TRBD1 (6 bases). There are 16 residues in the CDR3. V lost 5 bases and J 4 bases, leaving 20 bases between the germline ends. Germline lookup yields CDR1 SGHAT and CDR2 FQNNGV.

A remark on this clone: At the DNA level, this CDR3 is encoded by other sequences in the same sample as well. The J gene is TRBJ2-3, the V gene TRBV6-5; 7 bases agree with TRBD2. The CDR3 is 15 residues long. J lost 4 bases, V lost 6 bases, and 10 bases had no gene match. CDR1 is MNHEY and CDR2 is SVGAGI in the germline V gene. The CDR3 region is CASRGGSRDSDTQYF. The CDR3, as DNA: TGTGCCAGCAGGGGGGGGTCGCGGGACTCAGATACGCAGTATTTT.